A selection of T cell receptor beta chains follows, all from one sample in a study of human T cells and chemical hapten exposure. TCRdb reprocessed the RACE reads with MiXCR, giving one entry per CDR3 protein. The sample consists of some 94,000 distinct CDR3 sequences, around 12% of them appearing once. Sequencing was performed on whole blood, taken in connection with sensitization to the hapten diphenylcyclopropenone (DPC). These receptors all stem from a woman between 35 and 50 years old with alopecia areata. Some clones in this sample may be carry-over from other donors' samples. The conserved cysteine and the conserved F or W are not part of the CDR3 here. Clone sizes are given selectively: once, few, many, or a class where the clone is expanded.

>TRBJ2-5|TRBV30|many
AWGTSGIQETQY
>TRBJ2-3|TRBV28|many
ASSVAGLSGTTSGRTDTQY
>TRBJ2-3|TRBV5-1|NA
ASLFPGTDTQY
>TRBJ2-3|TRBV5-4|few
ASSGGSFRDTQY
>TRBJ2-7|TRBV28|many
ASSSVSSYEQY
>TRBJ2-3|TRBV27|NA
ASTRDSTDTQY
>TRBJ1-4|TRBV12-3/TRBV12-4|few
ASKRVPNEKLF
>TRBJ2-3|TRBV5-5|NA
ASSLDVTAGARLDTQY
>TRBJ2-2|TRBV29-1|few
SVQKDTGTGELF
>TRBJ1-4|TRBV4-2|NA
ASSQAQTMDRRGEKLF
>TRBJ2-1|TRBV4-1|NA
ASSRAGQQYNEQF
>TRBJ2-1|TRBV5-1|NA
ASSLEGLVAQF
>TRBJ2-3|TRBV5-8|NA
ASSLSHRAVTDTQY
>TRBJ1-2|TRBV13|NA
ASSPQTGGGGYT
>TRBJ2-1|TRBV6-2/TRBV6-3|few
ASSYLAGVVYEQF
>TRBJ1-1|TRBV27|few
ASSLSRNTEAF
>TRBJ2-5|TRBV7-9|few
ASSLDGYQPQETQY
>TRBJ1-6|TRBV28|many
ASSRGSPLH
>TRBJ1-1|TRBV28|few
ASSRGWTEAF
>TRBJ1-1|TRBV6-5|many
ASSYLNTGGTEAF
>TRBJ1-1|TRBV27|few
ASSLRGRMNTEAF
>TRBJ1-3|TRBV28|few
ASSFQSGGAGNTIY
>TRBJ1-5|TRBV28|NA
ASRIRTGLNQPQH
>TRBJ1-5|TRBV3-1|many
ASSQQIGQPQH
>TRBJ1-2|TRBV20-1|NA
SARLVTNYGYT
>TRBJ2-7|TRBV5-4|NA
ASSPAVGSSSYEQY
>TRBJ2-5|TRBV20-1|NA
SADSGLGAGETQY
>TRBJ2-7|TRBV28|many
ASSPGQKPYEQY
>TRBJ2-3|TRBV7-2|NA
ASRIGLAGTDTQY
>TRBJ2-1|TRBV9|many
ASSAPTGLLYNEQF
>TRBJ2-5|TRBV10-3|many
AISESETQY
>TRBJ2-3|TRBV6-2/TRBV6-3|few
ASKKGGSDTQY
>TRBJ2-1|TRBV28|NA
ASGVTVSYNEQF
>TRBJ2-1|TRBV28|few
ASSPPLAGGPRSYNEQF
>TRBJ2-1|TRBV11-2|few
ASRPPGTSGYNEQF
>TRBJ2-2|TRBV19|many
ASCPGQGYSGELF
>TRBJ2-3|TRBV18|NA
ASSPPGVGTSTDTQY
>TRBJ2-7|TRBV20-1|NA
SARDGLAGYYEQY
>TRBJ2-7|TRBV7-2|few
ASSSLGGVTYEQY
>TRBJ2-5|TRBV6-2/TRBV6-3|NA
ASSHWNAQETQY
>TRBJ2-7|TRBV28|many
ASSLTRGEQY
>TRBJ2-5|TRBV6-1|NA
ASSGGTGGFETQY
>TRBJ2-7|TRBV2|NA
VSSILGGSWYEQY
>TRBJ2-7|TRBV29-1|few
SVGGQGFTYEQY
>TRBJ2-4|TRBV19|NA
ASLPQGQDIQY
>TRBJ2-1|TRBV6-2/TRBV6-3|many
ASRRPGGGGSNEQF
>TRBJ1-1|TRBV6-5|NA
ASWTRSNTEAF
>TRBJ1-1|TRBV27|many
ASSLTGGTNTEAF
>TRBJ1-1|TRBV29-1|many
SVEEQGTEAF
>TRBJ2-3|TRBV20-1|NA
SARDLRGFGYADTQY
>TRBJ2-5|TRBV19|NA
ASSILAGYQTQY
>TRBJ2-2|TRBV6-2/TRBV6-3|few
ASSRPPGEGTGELF
>TRBJ1-3|TRBV7-2|few
ASSPLGAGLRNTIY